The 2 T cell receptor beta chains below come from one sample, sequenced in a study of T-cell memory formation after mild COVID-19. TCRdb reprocessed the 5' RACE reads via MiXCR and lists one record per CDR3 protein. The table shows nearly 200,000 distinct CDR3 sequences, with about 17% occurring only once. The sample comprised PBMCs or a T cell subset sorted from them (not recorded which). The receptors here all came from an adult woman who had mild COVID-19 (a few samples of this study predate the infection). Cell type and time point are not known.

This clonotype was recorded a few times. The junction departs from germline at one end; a sequencing error may be responsible. The rearrangement uses TRBV7-3 and TRBJ2-2; no definite D call. Germline V gene data show CDR1 as SGHTA and CDR2 as FQGTGA. The CDR3 loop spans 15 amino acids. CDR3 bases: TGTGCCAGCAGCTTTCCCAGTGTAGGAACCGGTGAGCTGTTTTTT. Protein: CASSFPSVGTGELFF.

This clonotype was picked up a small number of times. The chain links TRBV20-1 to TRBJ2-7; unclear D gene. CDR3 size: 12 residues. Trimming pared 5 bases from V and 2 bases from J, leaving 10 bases between. Per germline, CDR1 DFQATT and CDR2 SNEGSKA (reference sequence). The CDR3 nucleotides read TGCAGTGCTTCTAGAGGCCCCTACGAGCAGTACTTC. Protein: CSASRGPYEQYF.